This entry lists 3 T cell receptor beta chains sequenced from one sample in a study of tumor and adjacent non-tumor tissue in lung cancer. A modified ARM-PCR protocol with three rounds of nested PCR amplified TCRbeta. Each CDR3 protein gets one entry after TCRdb re-called the multiplex PCR reads with MiXCR. The data contain approximately 68,000 distinct CDR3 sequences, around 80% of them singletons. This sample's RNA came from whole unsorted tissue. This non-tumor lung sample came from over 3 cm beyond the tumor edge. Sequenced material: distant non-tumor lung tissue. The receptors were sampled from a man in his 60s with non-small cell lung cancer.

With regard to this clonotype: The junction differs from germline at one of its ends, possibly a read error. The V gene is TRBV6-6, the J gene TRBJ2-1; TRBD1 matches at 8 bases. The V gene's germline CDR1 is MNHNY and CDR2 SVGAGI (reference sequence). CDR3 size: 14 residues. This chain's CDR3 is CDSRGQGDYNEQFF. The CDR3 DNA sequence: TGTGACAGCAGAGGACAGGGAGACTACAATGAGCAGTTCTTC.

This clonotype was seen just once. This chain connects TRBV7-2 to TRBJ2-1; D ambiguous. CDR3 length equals 15 residues. Looked up from germline, CDR1 is SGHTA and CDR2 is FQGNSA. Trimming removed 1 base at V and 4 bases at J, with 11 bases between. The CDR3 protein is CASSLESQVYNEQFF. DNA of the CDR3: TGTGCCAGCAGCTTAGAGAGCCAAGTATACAATGAGCAGTTCTTC.

The chain is built from TRBV20-1 and TRBJ2-5; TRBD2 aligns across 16 bases. Per germline, CDR1 DFQATT and CDR2 SNEGSKA (reference sequence). The CDR3 is 17 residues long. Trimming took 2 bases from V and 7 from J; bases not matched to a gene: 10. CDR3 DNA: TGCAGTGCTAGACTCGGGACTAGCGGGAGGGCCAGGGGGACCCAGTACTTC. Amino acids: CSARLGTSGRARGTQYF.